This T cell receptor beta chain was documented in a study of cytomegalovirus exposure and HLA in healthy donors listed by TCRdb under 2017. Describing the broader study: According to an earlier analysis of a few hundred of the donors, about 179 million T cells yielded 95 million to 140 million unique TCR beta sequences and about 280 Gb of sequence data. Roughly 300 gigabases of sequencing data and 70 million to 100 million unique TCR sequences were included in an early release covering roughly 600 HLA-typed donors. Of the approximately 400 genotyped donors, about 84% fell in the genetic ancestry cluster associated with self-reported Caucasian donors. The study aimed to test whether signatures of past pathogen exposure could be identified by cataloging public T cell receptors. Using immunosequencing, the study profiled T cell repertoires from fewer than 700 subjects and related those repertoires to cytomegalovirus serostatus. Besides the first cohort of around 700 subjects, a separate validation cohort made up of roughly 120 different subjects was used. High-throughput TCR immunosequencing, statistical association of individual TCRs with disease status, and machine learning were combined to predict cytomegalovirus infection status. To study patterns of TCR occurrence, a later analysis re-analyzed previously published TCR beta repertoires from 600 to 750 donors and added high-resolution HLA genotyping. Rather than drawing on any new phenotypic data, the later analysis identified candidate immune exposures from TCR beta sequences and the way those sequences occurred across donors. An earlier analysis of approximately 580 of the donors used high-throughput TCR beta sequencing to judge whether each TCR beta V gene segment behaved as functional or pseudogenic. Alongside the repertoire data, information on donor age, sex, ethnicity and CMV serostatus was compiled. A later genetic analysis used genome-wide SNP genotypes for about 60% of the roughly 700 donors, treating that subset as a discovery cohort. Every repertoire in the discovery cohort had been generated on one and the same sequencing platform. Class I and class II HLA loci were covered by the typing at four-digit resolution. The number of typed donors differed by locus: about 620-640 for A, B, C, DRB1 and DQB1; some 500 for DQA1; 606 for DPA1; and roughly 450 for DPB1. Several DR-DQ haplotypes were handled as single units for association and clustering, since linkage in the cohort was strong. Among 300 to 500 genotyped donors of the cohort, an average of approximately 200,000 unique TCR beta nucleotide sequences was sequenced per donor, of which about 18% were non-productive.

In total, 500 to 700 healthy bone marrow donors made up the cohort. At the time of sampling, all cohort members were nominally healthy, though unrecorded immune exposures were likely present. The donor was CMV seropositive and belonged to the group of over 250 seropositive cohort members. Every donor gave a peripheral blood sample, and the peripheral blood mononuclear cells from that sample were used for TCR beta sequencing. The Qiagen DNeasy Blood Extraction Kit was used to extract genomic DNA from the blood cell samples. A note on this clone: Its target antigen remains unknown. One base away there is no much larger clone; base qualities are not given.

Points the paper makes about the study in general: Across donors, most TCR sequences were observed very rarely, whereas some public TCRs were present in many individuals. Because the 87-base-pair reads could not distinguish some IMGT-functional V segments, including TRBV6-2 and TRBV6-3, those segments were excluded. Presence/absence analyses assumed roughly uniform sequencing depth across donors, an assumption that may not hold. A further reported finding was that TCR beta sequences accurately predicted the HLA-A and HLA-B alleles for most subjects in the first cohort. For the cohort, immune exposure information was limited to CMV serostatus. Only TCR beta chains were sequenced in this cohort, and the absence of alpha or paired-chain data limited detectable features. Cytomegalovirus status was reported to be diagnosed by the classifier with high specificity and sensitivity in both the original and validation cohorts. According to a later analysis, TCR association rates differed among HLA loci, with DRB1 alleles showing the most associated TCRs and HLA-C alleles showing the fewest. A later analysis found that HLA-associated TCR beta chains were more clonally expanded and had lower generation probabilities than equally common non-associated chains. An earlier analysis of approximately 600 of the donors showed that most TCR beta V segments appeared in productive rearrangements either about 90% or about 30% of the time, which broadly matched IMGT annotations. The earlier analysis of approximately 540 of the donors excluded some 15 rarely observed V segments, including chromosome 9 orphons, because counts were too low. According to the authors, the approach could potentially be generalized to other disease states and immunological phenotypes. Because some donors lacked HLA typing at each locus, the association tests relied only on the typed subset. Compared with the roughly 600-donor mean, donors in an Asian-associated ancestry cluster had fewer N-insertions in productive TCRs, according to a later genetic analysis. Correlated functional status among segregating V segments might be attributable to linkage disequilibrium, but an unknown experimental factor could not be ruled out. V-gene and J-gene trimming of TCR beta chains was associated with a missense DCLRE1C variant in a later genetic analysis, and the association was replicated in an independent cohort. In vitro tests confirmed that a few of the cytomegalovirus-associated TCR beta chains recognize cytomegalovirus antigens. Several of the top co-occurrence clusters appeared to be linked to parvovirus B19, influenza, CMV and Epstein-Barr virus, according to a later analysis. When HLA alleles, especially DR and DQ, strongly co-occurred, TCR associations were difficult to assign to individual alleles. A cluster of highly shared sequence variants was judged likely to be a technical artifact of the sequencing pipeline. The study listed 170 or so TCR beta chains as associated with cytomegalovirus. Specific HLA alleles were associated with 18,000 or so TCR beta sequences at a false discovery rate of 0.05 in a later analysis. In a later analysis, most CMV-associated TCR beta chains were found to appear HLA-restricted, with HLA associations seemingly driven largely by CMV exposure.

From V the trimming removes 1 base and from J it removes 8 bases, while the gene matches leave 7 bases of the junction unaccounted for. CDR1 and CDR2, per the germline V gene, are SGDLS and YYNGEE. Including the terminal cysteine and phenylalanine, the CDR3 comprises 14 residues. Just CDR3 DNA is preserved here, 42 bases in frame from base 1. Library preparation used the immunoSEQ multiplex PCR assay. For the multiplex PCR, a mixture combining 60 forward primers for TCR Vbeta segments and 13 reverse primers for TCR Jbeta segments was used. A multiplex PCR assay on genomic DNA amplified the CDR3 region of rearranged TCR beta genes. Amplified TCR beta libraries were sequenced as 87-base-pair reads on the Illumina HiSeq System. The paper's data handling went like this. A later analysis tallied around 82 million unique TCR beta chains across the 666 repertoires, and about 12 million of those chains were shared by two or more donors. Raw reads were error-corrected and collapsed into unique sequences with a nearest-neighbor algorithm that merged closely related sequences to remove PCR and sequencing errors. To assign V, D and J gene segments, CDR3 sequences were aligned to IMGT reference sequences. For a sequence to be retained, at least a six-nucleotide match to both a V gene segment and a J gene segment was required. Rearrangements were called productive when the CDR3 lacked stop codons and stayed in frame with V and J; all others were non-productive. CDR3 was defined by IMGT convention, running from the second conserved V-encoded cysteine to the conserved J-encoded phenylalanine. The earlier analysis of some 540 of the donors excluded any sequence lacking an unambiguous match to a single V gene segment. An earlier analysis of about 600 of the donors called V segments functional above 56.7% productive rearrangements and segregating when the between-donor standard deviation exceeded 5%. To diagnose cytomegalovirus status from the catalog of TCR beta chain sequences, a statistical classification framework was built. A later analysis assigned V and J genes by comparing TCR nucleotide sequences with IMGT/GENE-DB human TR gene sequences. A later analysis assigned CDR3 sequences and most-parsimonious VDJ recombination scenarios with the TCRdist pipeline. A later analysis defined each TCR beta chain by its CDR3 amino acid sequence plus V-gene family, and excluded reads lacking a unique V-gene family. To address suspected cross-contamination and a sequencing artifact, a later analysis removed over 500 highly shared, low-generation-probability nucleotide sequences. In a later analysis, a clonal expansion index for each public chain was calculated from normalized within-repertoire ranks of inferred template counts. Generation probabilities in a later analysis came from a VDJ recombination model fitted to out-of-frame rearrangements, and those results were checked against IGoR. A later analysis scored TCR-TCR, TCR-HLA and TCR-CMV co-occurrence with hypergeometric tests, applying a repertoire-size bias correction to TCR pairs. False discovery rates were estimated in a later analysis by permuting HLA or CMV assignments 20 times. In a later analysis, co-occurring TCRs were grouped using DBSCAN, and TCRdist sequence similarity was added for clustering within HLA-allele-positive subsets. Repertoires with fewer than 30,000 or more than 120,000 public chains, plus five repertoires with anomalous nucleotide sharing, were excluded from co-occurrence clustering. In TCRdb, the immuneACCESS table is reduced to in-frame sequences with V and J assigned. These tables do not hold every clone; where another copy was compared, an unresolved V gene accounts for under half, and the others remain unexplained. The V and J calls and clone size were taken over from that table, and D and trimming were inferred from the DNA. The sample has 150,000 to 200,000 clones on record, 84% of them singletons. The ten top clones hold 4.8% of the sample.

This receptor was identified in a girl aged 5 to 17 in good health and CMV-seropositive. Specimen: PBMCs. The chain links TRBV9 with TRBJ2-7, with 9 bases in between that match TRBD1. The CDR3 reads CASSVHRDRAQQYF. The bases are TGTGCCAGCAGCGTACACCGGGACAGGGCTCAGCAGTACTTC. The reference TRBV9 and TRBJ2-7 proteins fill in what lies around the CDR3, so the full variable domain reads DSGVTQTPKHLITATGQRVTLRCSPRSGDLSVYWYQQSLDQGLQFLIQYYNGEERAKGNILERFSAQQFPDLHSELNLSSLELGDSALYFCASSVHRDRAQQYFGPGTRLTVT.